This T cell receptor (beta chain) was found in a study of CD4 T cells in relation to SARS-CoV-2 and coronaviruses. Study background: Negative control cultures got HIV-1 Nef peptides or no peptide.

V lost 0 bases to trimming and J lost 10 bases, with 16 bases between them. This CDR3 comprises 15 residues. The germline V gene has CDR1 LNHDA and CDR2 SQIVND (reference sequence). On this clone: Its specificity is not known.

Unexposed donor CD4+ T cells date from 2011-2018, before the COVID-19 pandemic. CD4+ T cells were isolated from the cells after roughly 11 days of culture. Cells permitting, SARS-CoV-2 S/N and four cold-coronavirus spikes were tested on unexposed-donor CD4+ T cells. Libraries were prepared by immunoSEQ multiplex PCR; TCRdb keeps only in-frame clonotypes and omits some of them. The table lists 25,000 or so clones, 70% to 80% of them singletons. What was sequenced was CD4+ T cells from PBMCs, cultured in vitro. The clonotype was recovered from a human donor in good health. This chain uses TRBV19 with TRBJ2-1; TRBD2 might be the D (5 bases). This CDR3 is CASSIDRIGNLEQFF. The CDR3 region has the DNA TGTGCCAGTAGTATAGATCGGATCGGGAATTTGGAGCAGTTCTTC. Combining the CDR3 with reference TRBV19 and TRBJ2-1 gives the whole variable domain DGGITQSPKYLFRKEGQNVTLSCEQNLNHDAMYWYRQDPGQGLRLIYYSQIVNDFQKGDIAEGYSVSREKKESFPLTVTSAQKNPTAFYLCASSIDRIGNLEQFFGPGTRLTVL.